Listed below are T cell receptor beta chains from one sample, sequenced in a study of cytomegalovirus exposure and HLA in healthy donors. TCRdb's table, derived via immunoSEQ multiplex PCR, lists solely in-frame clones and lacks some. The table has 65,000 to 85,000 clones, roughly 84% seen once; the top ten hold 2% to 3%. Material: PBMCs. The receptor source for this set is a woman aged 45-60 years in good health and CMV-seronegative. Each CDR3 is given with its conserved first and last residue. The order of the fields is clone size, V gene, J gene, D gene, CDR3 DNA, CDR3 protein. A D gene is named only where the DNA matches it firmly. Clone size is not always given. Where it is, it says once, few, many or a class for expanded clones.

.,TRBV7-9,TRBJ2-1,.,TGTGCCAGCAGCTTAGTACTGGATGAGCAGTTCTTC,CASSLVLDEQFF
.,TRBV13,TRBJ1-4,TRBD1,TGTGCCAGCAGCTTTCGCGGGACAGAGAATGAAAAACTGTTTTTT,CASSFRGTENEKLFF
.,TRBV21-1,TRBJ2-5,.,TGTGCCAGCCCCTTGACTTTATATCAAGAGACCCAGTACTTC,CASPLTLYQETQYF
.,TRBV6-5,TRBJ1-3,TRBD1,TGTGCCAGCAGTCTCGGACAGGGTCCTGGAAACACCATATATTTT,CASSLGQGPGNTIYF
.,TRBV18,TRBJ1-5,.,TGTGCCAGCTCAATGCAGTTTAGCAATCAGCCCCAGCATTTT,CASSMQFSNQPQHF
.,TRBV18,TRBJ1-4,.,TGTGCCAGCTCACGCTCAGGGGCCACCCTAGAAAAACTGTTTTTT,CASSRSGATLEKLFF
.,TRBV6-5,TRBJ1-2,.,TGTGCCAGCAGTTACGCCAGGGAGGGCTATGGCTACACCTTC,CASSYAREGYGYTF
.,TRBV6-6,TRBJ2-5,.,TGTGCCAGCAGTTACCCCGCCCTTGGCAGTTCAGAGACCCAGTACTTC,CASSYPALGSSETQYF
.,TRBV18,TRBJ1-4,TRBD1,TGTGCCAGCTCACCAAAGGACAGGGGGCGCGTTGGTGAAAAACTGTTTTTT,CASSPKDRGRVGEKLFF
.,TRBV29-1,TRBJ2-2,.,TGCAGCGTTGAAGAAAACAGTGGAGGGGAGCTGTTTTTT,CSVEENSGGELFF
.,TRBV28,TRBJ1-4,.,TGTGCCAGCAGTGGGAGGGGACACTATAATGAAAAACTGTTTTTT,CASSGRGHYNEKLFF
.,TRBV19,TRBJ1-4,TRBD1,TGTGCCAGTAGACGACAGGGGCTTAATGAAAAACTGTTTTTT,CASRRQGLNEKLFF
.,TRBV6-1,TRBJ2-2,TRBD2,TGTGCCAGCAGTGAACGGAGAGCGGGAAGGACCGGGGAGCTGTTTTTT,CASSERRAGRTGELFF
.,TRBV4-1,TRBJ1-2,.,TGCGCCAGCAGCCAAGGGGAGGGGACTTCCTATGGCTACACCTTC,CASSQGEGTSYGYTF
.,TRBV6-5,TRBJ2-7,TRBD2,TGTGCCAGCAGCCGCGGGGGGACCCTCTACGAGCAGTACTTC,CASSRGGTLYEQYF
.,TRBV18,TRBJ1-1,.,TGTGCCAGCTCACCCACAGTGAACACTGAAGCTTTCTTT,CASSPTVNTEAFF
.,TRBV6-5,TRBJ2-3,.,TGTGCCAGCAGCGCTGTCCAGGGCGTTACGCAGTATTTT,CASSAVQGVTQYF
.,TRBV2,TRBJ1-4,TRBD1,TGTGCCAGCAGTGAAGCAAGAGGGGGCGCTGAGTTT,CASSEARGGAEF
.,TRBV13,TRBJ1-3,.,TGTGCCAGCAGTATACCCAGCTCTGGAAACACCATATATTTT,CASSIPSSGNTIYF
.,TRBV10-3,TRBJ1-3,TRBD1,TGTGCCATCATGAGGACAGGAACCTCTGGAAACACCATATATTTT,CAIMRTGTSGNTIYF
.,TRBV28,TRBJ2-7,TRBD2,TGTGCCAGCAGCCCGGTGGGTAGCGGGAGAACCGGCTACGAGCAGTACTTC,CASSPVGSGRTGYEQYF
.,TRBV5-6,TRBJ2-6,.,TGTGCCAGCAGCTTGCTTTCCTCTGGGGCCAACGTCCTGACTTTC,CASSLLSSGANVLTF
few,TRBV27,TRBJ2-7,.,TGTGCCAGCAGTTTATGGGGCAGCTCCTACGAGCAGTACTTC,CASSLWGSSYEQYF
.,TRBV18,TRBJ2-1,TRBD1,TGTGCCAGCTCACCTGACAGGGCCTCCTACAATGAGCAGTTCTTC,CASSPDRASYNEQFF
.,TRBV7-9,TRBJ1-2,.,TGTGCCAGCAGCTTCTCCAACAGGGCTCAAGGCTACACCTTC,CASSFSNRAQGYTF
.,TRBV6-5,TRBJ2-1,.,TGTGCCAGCAGAAGACAGGAGAGATACAATGAGCAGTTCTTC,CASRRQERYNEQFF
.,TRBV28,TRBJ1-1,.,TGTGCCAGCAGTGATTCGGGGTTCAACACTGAAGCTTTCTTT,CASSDSGFNTEAFF
.,TRBV5-1,TRBJ2-1,TRBD2,TGCGCCAGCAGCTATCGGGCTAGCGGCTACAATGAGCAGTTCTTC,CASSYRASGYNEQFF
.,TRBV7-3,TRBJ2-2,.,TGTGCCAGCAGCCCCCAGGGGCCTCCCGCCGGGGAGCTGTTTTTT,CASSPQGPPAGELFF
.,TRBV6-1,TRBJ2-2,.,TGTGCCACCCAGGCCCCCAACACCGGGGAGCTGTTTTTT,CATQAPNTGELFF
.,TRBV7-3,TRBJ2-2,.,TGTGCCAGCAGCTTAAATCCCCTAGGGGTCGGGTCCGGGGAGCTGTTTTTT,CASSLNPLGVGSGELFF
.,TRBV7-2,TRBJ2-5,.,TGTGCCAGCAGCTTAGGTTCGGGGGATTTGGAGACCCAGTACTTC,CASSLGSGDLETQYF
few,TRBV19,TRBJ1-2,.,TGTGCCAGTAGTAATCGGGAGAGTGGCTACACCTTC,CASSNRESGYTF
.,TRBV11-3,TRBJ1-1,TRBD1,TGTGCCAGCAGCTCAATCCAGGGGGGCACTGAAGCTTTCTTT,CASSSIQGGTEAFF
few,TRBV14,TRBJ2-5,.,TGTGCCAGCAGCCTAAGAATAGGAGGACCTGCAGAAGAGACCCAGTACTTC,CASSLRIGGPAEETQYF
.,TRBV5-6,TRBJ1-6,TRBD1,TGTGCCAGCAGCTCGGGACAGGGCTTTAATTCACCCCTCCACTTT,CASSSGQGFNSPLHF
.,TRBV4-3,TRBJ1-1,.,TGCGCCAGCAGCCAAGATCTCTGGGACACCCTACTGATCACTGAAGCTTTCTTT,CASSQDLWDTLLITEAFF